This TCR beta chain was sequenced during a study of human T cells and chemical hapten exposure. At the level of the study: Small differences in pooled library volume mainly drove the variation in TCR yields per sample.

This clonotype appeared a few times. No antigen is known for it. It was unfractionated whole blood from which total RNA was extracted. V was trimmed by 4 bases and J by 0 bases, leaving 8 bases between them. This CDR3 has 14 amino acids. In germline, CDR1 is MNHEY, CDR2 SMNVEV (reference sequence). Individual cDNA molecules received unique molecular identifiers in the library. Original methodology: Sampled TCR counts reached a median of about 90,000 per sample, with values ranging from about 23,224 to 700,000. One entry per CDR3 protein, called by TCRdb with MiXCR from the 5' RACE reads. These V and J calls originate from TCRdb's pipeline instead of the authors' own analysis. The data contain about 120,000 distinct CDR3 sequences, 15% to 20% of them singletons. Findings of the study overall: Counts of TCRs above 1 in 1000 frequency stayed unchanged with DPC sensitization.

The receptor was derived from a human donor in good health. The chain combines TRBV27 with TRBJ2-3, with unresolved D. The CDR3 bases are TGTGCCAGCAGTTACCATCCTAGCACAGATACGCAGTATTTT. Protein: CASSYHPSTDTQYF.